The 12 T cell receptor beta chains reported below all come from one sample, sequenced in a study of vaccination effects on CD4 cells after COVID-19. These receptors are not linked to any known antigen. Libraries were prepared by immunoSEQ multiplex PCR; TCRdb keeps only in-frame clonotypes and omits some of them. Here the sample spans 30,000 to 35,000 clones, about three quarters being singletons. Antigen-specific CD4+ T cells were expanded with viral peptide pools in the ViraFEST assay before sequencing. CD4+ T cell isolation took place after approximately 11 days of culture. The vaccine recipients had no prior SARS-CoV-2 infection, with negative nucleocapsid antibodies. Sequences were derived from CD4+ T cells from PBMCs cultured with HCoV-OC43 spike peptides, sampled before COVID-19 vaccination. Subset denoted: HCoV-OC43 spike overlapping peptide pool stimulation. All receptors derive from a human donor who received a COVID-19 vaccine.

The J gene is TRBJ2-3, the V gene TRBV19; a possible D gene is TRBD2 (5 bases). This CDR3 is built from 15 residues. V was trimmed by 6 bases and J by 3 bases, leaving 16 bases between them. The germline gives CDR1 LNHDA, CDR2 SQIVND (reference sequence). The CDR3 protein is CASRDPGKETDTQYF. The CDR3 nucleotides read TGTGCCAGTAGAGACCCGGGGAAGGAGACAGATACGCAGTATTTT. The full variable domain, with the rest looked up from reference TRBV19 and TRBJ2-3, is DGGITQSPKYLFRKEGQNVTLSCEQNLNHDAMYWYRQDPGQGLRLIYYSQIVNDFQKGDIAEGYSVSREKKESFPLTVTSAQKNPTAFYLCASRDPGKETDTQYFGPGTRLTVL.

The V gene is TRBV7-9, the J gene TRBJ2-7; 7 nucleotides match TRBD1. The CDR3 is 13 residues long. Germline lookup yields CDR1 SEHNR and CDR2 FQNEAQ (reference sequence). Trimming at V came to 5 bases and at J to 2 bases, leaving 3 bases not matched to a gene. The CDR3 is CASSLQGTYEQYF. As DNA, the CDR3 is TGTGCCAGCAGCCTACAGGGGACCTACGAGCAGTACTTC.

This rearrangement joins TRBV19 to TRBJ1-3, with unresolved D. The germline V gene has CDR1 LNHDA and CDR2 SQIVND (reference sequence). V was pared by 3 bases and J by 1 base, with 7 bases between. This CDR3 region has 14 residues. The CDR3 spells CASSMGGSGNTIYF. The CDR3 DNA reads TGTGCCAGTAGTATGGGAGGATCTGGAAACACCATATATTTT. Full variable domain (remainder filled in from reference TRBV19 and TRBJ1-3): DGGITQSPKYLFRKEGQNVTLSCEQNLNHDAMYWYRQDPGQGLRLIYYSQIVNDFQKGDIAEGYSVSREKKESFPLTVTSAQKNPTAFYLCASSMGGSGNTIYFGEGSWLTVV.

This chain connects TRBV14 to TRBJ2-6; D is undetermined. Germline V CDR1 and CDR2: SGHDN, FVKESK. V was clipped by 1 base and J by 2 bases, with 3 bases between them. The CDR3 has 14 residues. The CDR3 bases are TGTGCCAGCAGCCAAGGGCCTGGGGCCAACGTCCTGACTTTC. Its translation is CASSQGPGANVLTF.

The chain links TRBV27 to TRBJ2-3, with D possibly matching TRBD2 (7 bases). The CDR3 loop spans 13 amino acids. The ends were cut back, 7 bases at V and 5 bases at J, with 13 bases in the middle. Germline V gives CDR1 MNHEY, CDR2 SMNVEV (reference sequence). CDR3 nucleotide sequence: TGTGCCAGCAATGCGGGGGCTCGAGATACGCAGTATTTT. This translates into CASNAGARDTQYF.

The chain links TRBV28 to TRBJ2-5; D remains ambiguous. V lost 4 bases to trimming and J lost 5 bases, with 8 bases between them. The CDR3 loop spans 12 amino acids. Germline values: CDR1 MDHEN, CDR2 SYDVKM. The CDR3 protein is CASSSSTETQYF. Here the CDR3 DNA reads TGTGCCAGCAGTTCATCTACGGAGACCCAGTACTTC.

The rearrangement links TRBV2 to TRBJ1-2; no clear D. The CDR3 contains 13 residues. Looked up from germline, CDR1 is SNHLY and CDR2 is FYNNEI. Trimming left V 4 bases short and J 2 bases short, with 8 bases between. The CDR3 DNA is TGTGCCAGCAGTGGTATAGAGAACTATGGCTACACCTTC. Protein sequence: CASSGIENYGYTF.

The chain is built from TRBV27 and TRBJ1-1, with 7 bases that match TRBD1. The V gene end was trimmed by 1 base and the J gene end by 5 bases; junction bases not matched to a gene: 10. CDR3 length: 16 amino acids. Per germline, CDR1 MNHEY and CDR2 SMNVEV (reference sequence). This chain's CDR3 is CASSLYPTGRRTEAFF. DNA for the CDR3: TGTGCCAGCAGTTTATACCCGACAGGGAGGCGTACTGAAGCTTTCTTT.

This clone has just a few counts. The chain employs TRBV20-1 and TRBJ1-3, with a tentative D call TRBD1 (5 bases). The ends were cut back, 3 bases at V and 0 bases at J, with 9 bases in the middle. The CDR3 runs to 14 residues. Germline V gene lookup returns CDR1 DFQATT and CDR2 SNEGSKA (reference sequence). CDR3 protein: CSASFGGSGNTIYF. The CDR3 DNA follows: TGCAGTGCTAGTTTCGGGGGCTCTGGAAACACCATATATTTT.

This chain joins TRBV28 and TRBJ1-5; 7 bases are shared with TRBD1. The CDR3 sequence is 15 residues long. After removal of 5 bases from V and 0 bases from J, the junction contained 4 bases not matched to a gene. The germline gives CDR1 MDHEN, CDR2 SYDVKM. In DNA form, the CDR3 reads TGTGCCAGCAGTCCCCACAGGGGTAGCAATCAGCCCCAGCATTTT. It specifies CASSPHRGSNQPQHF.

V gene TRBV5-1 combines with J gene TRBJ2-5, with 9 bases lining up with TRBD2. J gave up 4 bases and V 0 bases, and 10 bases lay outside the gene matches. Germline V gives CDR1 SGHRS, CDR2 YFSETQ. CDR3 size: 17 residues. DNA for the CDR3: TGCGCCAGCAGCTTGGGACTAGCGGAGAGGGGGGGAGAGACCCAGTACTTC. Translated: CASSLGLAERGGETQYF.

The chain uses TRBV19 and TRBJ1-6; D is unresolved. Trimming removed 1 base from V and 7 bases from J, with 11 bases in between. CDR3 length: 15 residues. Per germline, CDR1 LNHDA and CDR2 SQIVND (reference sequence). The CDR3 region has the DNA TGTGCCAGTAGTATAGCCCTCCTACGGAATTCACCCCTCCACTTT. Translated, it gives CASSIALLRNSPLHF.